The rows below give T cell receptor beta chains drawn from one sample of a study of T cell responses to AZD1222 COVID-19 vaccine. Repertoires were generated with immunoSEQ multiplex PCR, while TCRdb's copy carries only in-frame clones and drops some. Of around 150,000 clones detected, 75% to 95% appear once; the ten largest clones hold 3% to 3.5%. The sample here was peripheral blood, taken 28 days after the second AZD1222 dose. All receptors come from an adult who received the AZD1222 COVID-19 vaccine. Each CDR3 is given with its conserved first and last residue. The D gene is left open where the match is weak. Expanded clones are given a class, and other clones once, few, many or no size at all.

j_call,clone_size,d_call,v_call,cdr3_aa,cdr3_nt
TRBJ2-1,-,-,TRBV6-5,CASRGSSSYNEQFF,TGTGCCAGCAGGGGATCTAGCTCCTACAATGAGCAGTTCTTC
TRBJ2-7,-,TRBD2,TRBV7-9,CASSLAAGAPEQYF,TGTGCCAGCAGCTTAGCAGCGGGGGCTCCCGAGCAGTACTTC
TRBJ2-2,-,-,TRBV7-5,CVRSLTWSSILTGELFF,TGTGTCAGAAGCTTAACTTGGTCTAGTATTTTAACCGGGGAGCTGTTTTTT
TRBJ2-2,-,-,TRBV29-1,CSVAVGAGELFF,TGCAGCGTTGCTGTAGGGGCCGGGGAGCTGTTTTTT
TRBJ2-1,-,-,TRBV7-7,CASSLWESNEQFF,TGTGCCAGCAGCTTATGGGAAAGTAATGAGCAGTTCTTC
TRBJ2-7,-,-,TRBV5-4,CASSLSADTYEQYF,TGTGCCAGCAGCTTGTCCGCGGACACCTACGAGCAGTACTTC
TRBJ2-7,-,-,TRBV18,CASSPPDGVVGFEQYF,TGTGCCAGCTCACCACCAGACGGGGTGGTTGGGTTCGAGCAGTACTTC
TRBJ1-1,once,-,TRBV6-1,CASSDVVRRKSNEAFF,TGTGCCAGCAGTGATGTTGTCCGGAGAAAATCGAATGAAGCTTTCTTT
TRBJ1-1,few,-,TRBV28,CASSPPWEMNTEAFF,TGTGCCAGCAGTCCGCCCTGGGAAATGAACACTGAAGCTTTCTTT
TRBJ1-6,-,TRBD1,TRBV19,CASSIGQGVTSPLHF,TGTGCCAGTAGTATAGGACAGGGGGTAACTTCACCCCTCCACTTT
TRBJ2-2,-,TRBD2,TRBV5-1,CASSLATSGRPETGELFF,TGCGCCAGCAGCTTGGCGACTAGCGGGAGGCCGGAAACCGGGGAGCTGTTTTTT
TRBJ2-3,-,-,TRBV4-2,CASSQEQASGTDTQYF,TGTGCCAGCAGCCAAGAACAGGCTAGCGGCACAGATACGCAGTATTTT
TRBJ1-6,-,TRBD1,TRBV6-2/TRBV6-3,CASSPPTGGIGRTYNSPLHF,TGTGCCAGCAGTCCACCGACAGGGGGCATTGGAAGGACCTATAATTCACCCCTCCACTTT
TRBJ1-1,few,-,TRBV3-1/TRBV3-2,CASSLGEINTEAFF,TGTGCCAGCAGCCTGGGGGAGATAAACACTGAAGCTTTCTTT
TRBJ2-2,-,-,TRBV12-3/TRBV12-4,CASKQTTGELFF,TGTGCCAGCAAACAGACCACCGGGGAGCTGTTTTTT
TRBJ1-1,-,TRBD1,TRBV3-1/TRBV3-2,CASSLQGETEAFF,TGTGCCAGCAGTTTACAGGGGGAGACTGAAGCTTTCTTT
TRBJ2-7,-,-,TRBV5-6,CASSLGLGWVDEQYF,TGTGCCAGCAGCTTGGGGCTGGGATGGGTTGACGAGCAGTACTTC
TRBJ2-7,-,TRBD2,TRBV5-6,CASSPLAAYEQYF,TGTGCCAGCAGCCCTCTAGCGGCCTACGAGCAGTACTTC
TRBJ1-3,-,-,TRBV25-1,CASGISAGNTIYF,TGTGCATCAGGGATCTCGGCTGGAAACACCATATATTTT
TRBJ2-5,-,TRBD2,TRBV30,CAWSLAAMETQYF,TGTGCCTGGAGCCTAGCGGCCATGGAGACCCAGTACTTC